These 3 T cell receptor beta chains came from one sample sequenced in a study of pediatric ulcerative colitis. Assay: immunoSEQ multiplex PCR; the TCRdb copy retains only in-frame clones and omits some. Of about 14,000 clones in the sample, approximately 90% were seen once. The sample consisted of blood. The receptors stem from a boy under 18 with moderate ulcerative colitis.

V is TRBV7-2 and J is TRBJ2-7; TRBD2 might be the D (5 bases). This CDR3 comprises 13 residues. Trimming took 1 base from V and 9 from J, leaving 13 bases between them. Germline loops: CDR1 SGHTA, CDR2 FQGNSA. CDR3 nucleotide sequence: TGTGCCAGCAGCTTAGAGGAGGCGGCGGGGCAGTACTTC. It is translated as CASSLEEAAGQYF. Filled out from reference TRBV7-2 and TRBJ2-7, the complete variable domain reads GAGVSQSPSNKVTEKGKDVELRCDPISGHTALYWYRQSLGQGLEFLIYFQGNSAPDKSGLPSDRFSAERTGGSVSTLTIQRTQQEDSAVYLCASSLEEAAGQYFGPGTRLTVT.

V usage is TRBV19 and J usage is TRBJ1-4; 7 bases line up with TRBD1. V lost 4 bases to trimming and J lost 0 bases; unmatched junction nucleotides: 2. This CDR3 is built from 15 residues. The V gene's germline CDR1 is LNHDA and CDR2 SQIVND (reference sequence). This CDR3 reads CASSRGTATNEKLFF. CDR3 nucleotides: TGTGCCAGTAGTAGGGGGACAGCAACTAATGAAAAACTGTTTTTT.

The V and J genes are TRBV5-1 and TRBJ2-5; D not resolved. The CDR3 consists of 13 residues. Germline V gene lookup returns CDR1 SGHRS and CDR2 YFSETQ. V lost 3 bases and J lost 5, with 11 bases in between. The DNA for the CDR3 is TGCGCCAGCAGCTCCGGAGTAGCTGAGACCCAGTACTTC. Translation: CASSSGVAETQYF.